Included here is one T cell receptor (beta chain) sequence, with context. The antigen it binds to is not known. Base qualities are not at hand, and no much larger clone is one base apart. These data come from a study of Ad26.COV2.S vaccination and SARS-CoV-2 variants (TCRdb year 2021). Looking at the study overall: Donors in the vaccine arm were drawn from COV1001, a phase I-IIa trial of Ad26.COV2.S in healthy adults that was multicentre, randomized, double-blind and placebo-controlled. Trial participants were randomized into five groups of five, in which low-dose or high-dose Ad26.COV2.S was given once or twice, or placebo was given on both occasions. Dosing of Ad26.COV2.S was intramuscular, at either 5x10^10 or 1x10^11 viral particles, delivered as one shot or as two shots spaced 56 days apart. Blinding of investigators to trial group allocation was maintained during experiments and outcome assessment. The TCR-sequenced set comprised around 30 samples: approximately 19 Ad26.COV2.S vaccine recipients, 5 placebo recipients and 8 SARS-CoV-2 convalescent individuals. The specificity and breadth of SARS-CoV-2-reactive T cell receptors after Ad26.COV2.S vaccination were assessed by TCRbeta repertoire sequencing.

The germline V gene encodes CDR1 MNHNY and CDR2 SVGAGI (reference sequence). From the cysteine up to the phenylalanine, the CDR3 has a length of 15 residues. CDR3 DNA is the only sequence kept; it has 45 bases, read in frame from the first base. V sheds 6 bases and J sheds 5 bases, leaving 19 bases between their ends. The immunoSEQ Assay was used to sequence TCRbeta CDR3 regions. After extraction, genomic DNA underwent amplification by bias-controlled multiplex PCR, followed by high-throughput sequencing. As for the authors' bioinformatics: To quantify the absolute abundance of every unique TCRbeta CDR3 region, sequences were collapsed and filtered. T cell fraction was estimated by normalizing TCRbeta template counts to usable DNA, with usable DNA measured through amplification of reference genes found in all nucleated cells. Repertoire TCRs were annotated as SARS-CoV-2-specific when V gene, CDR3 amino acid sequence and J gene were exactly matched to a known reactive TCR set. The reference SARS-CoV-2 TCR set was derived from MIRA and filtered for enrichment in COVID-19-positive ImmuneCODE repertoires, a step that removed public or cross-reactive TCRs. Using the MIRA antigens, annotated TCRs were further analysed by specific ORF or by position within an ORF. Breadth was defined as the number of annotated unique rearrangements divided by the total number of unique productive rearrangements, and depth was defined as the summed frequency of the annotated unique rearrangements. Two-sided Wilcoxon rank-sum tests were used to compare TCR breadth between groups. The immuneACCESS repertoire file appears here via TCRdb, limited to in-frame rearrangements. These files lack a portion of the clones; in checked studies, under half of the deficit traces to unresolved V genes, and the cause of the others is not known. V and J calls and clone size are copied from that table; D and trimming were computed from the DNA. For this sample there are about 350,000 clones; roughly 90% appear just once. The ten largest make up approximately 12% of the sample.

Study-level results and caveats: After vaccination, spike-specific CD8+ and CD4+ T cell responses were reported to show substantial breadth. The authors noted that the TCR breadth and depth analyses may have underestimated total T cell responses. The study lacked the statistical power to compare responses across vaccine doses or regimens. Spike-specific TCR breadth was higher in Ad26.COV2.S recipients than in placebo recipients (P = 0.0014). Vaccine and placebo recipients had similar non-spike TCR breadth, a finding consistent with the vaccine containing only spike.

Reading the label with the study, this specimen's treatment or condition is: some 20 received Ad26.COV2.S at low or high dose, single or two shots; 5 received placebo; per-sample allocation not given. Repertoires of vaccine and placebo recipients were sequenced from samples collected on day 63 after the first injection. Between 29 July and 7 August 2020, Cohort 1b enrolled around 25 adults aged 18-55 years at one site in Boston, USA. Ad26.COV2.S was a replication-incompetent adenovirus type 26 vector expressing a prefusion-stabilized SARS-CoV-2 spike protein from the original Wuhan strain. This TCR derives from a person aged 18-65 years who received the Ad26.COV2.S COVID-19 vaccine or a placebo. The rearrangement joined TRBV6-6 to TRBJ1-2; TRBD1 could be the D gene, as 5 bases match. The sequencing here drew on peripheral blood, taken in a trial of Ad26.COV2.S vaccine versus placebo. The CDR3 protein is CASSLDWAGTYGYTF. DNA sequence: TGTGCCAGCAGCCTCGATTGGGCCGGGACTTATGGCTACACCTTC.